Following are 26 T cell receptor beta chains from one sample sequenced in a study of T cells after yellow fever vaccination. TCRdb reprocessed the 5' RACE reads with MiXCR, giving one entry per CDR3 protein. Of some 240,000 distinct CDR3 sequences listed, about 3.7% are singletons. The material was PBMCs, obtained 15 days after the yellow fever booster vaccination. All receptors derive from a man aged 18 to 30 who received the YFV17D yellow fever vaccine.

In its sample, this clonotype was seen many times. The V and J genes are TRBV4-1 and TRBJ1-4, with no clear D. The CDR3 is 16 residues long. The V gene's germline CDR1 is MGHRA and CDR2 YSYEKL. Deletions cut 0 bases from V and 7 bases from J, with 15 bases between. In DNA form, the CDR3 reads TGCGCCAGCAGCCAAGAGAACCCCACGGGTGGTGAAAAACTGTTTTTT. Protein product: CASSQENPTGGEKLFF.

In its sample, this clonotype was seen many times. V usage is TRBV6-2 or TRBV6-3 and J usage is TRBJ1-2, with D maybe TRBD1 (5 bases). Germline CDR1 and CDR2: MNHEY and SVGEGT. Trimming took off 5 bases at V and 7 bases at J, with 8 bases between the two ends. The CDR3 contains 11 residues. CDR3 DNA: TGTGCCAGCAGTGCTGGGGCTGGCTACACCTTC. Amino acid sequence: CASSAGAGYTF.

There are many counts of this clonotype. The V and J genes are TRBV15 and TRBJ2-1; TRBD2 matches at 9 bases. From germline, CDR1 is LNHNV and CDR2 YYDKDF (reference sequence). The CDR3 runs 15 residues. V was pared by 3 bases and J by 5 bases, with 5 bases of the junction left unmatched. In DNA, the CDR3 is TGTGCCACCAGCAGGATAGCGGGGGTCCACAATGAGCAGTTCTTC. This encodes CATSRIAGVHNEQFF.

The sample holds many counts of this clonotype. This rearrangement joins TRBV15 to TRBJ1-4; possible D gene TRBD1, 5 bases. Per the germline V gene, CDR1 is LNHNV and CDR2 is YYDKDF (reference sequence). V gave up 4 bases and J gave up 5 bases, with 14 bases separating them. The CDR3 is 15 amino acids. The DNA for the CDR3 is TGTGCCACCAGCACCGGTCGACAGTTAAATGAAAAACTGTTTTTT. Amino acid sequence: CATSTGRQLNEKLFF.

In its sample, this clonotype was seen many times. V usage is TRBV3-1 and J usage is TRBJ2-2; tentative D call: TRBD1 (5 bases). Deletions cut 1 base from V and 6 bases from J, with 9 bases between. Germline CDR1 is LGHDT and CDR2 is YNNKEL (reference sequence). The CDR3 runs to 14 residues. For the CDR3, the DNA is TGTGCCAGCAGCCAAGGGGCAGGGCCCGGGGAGCTGTTTTTT. Encoded protein: CASSQGAGPGELFF.

This clonotype has only a few counts. The chain links TRBV7-9 to TRBJ1-4; D is unclear. CDR1 is SEHNR and CDR2 is FQNEAQ in the germline V gene (reference sequence). The CDR3 loop spans 13 amino acids. The V end was cut by 6 bases, the J end by 6 bases, with 11 bases between. The DNA of the CDR3 is TGTGCCAGCAGTGCGGAAACCGATGAAAAACTGTTTTTT. Translating gives CASSAETDEKLFF.

Notes on this clonotype: A much more abundant neighbour one base away suggests this may be a read error. Here the CDR3 omits its conserved ending phenylalanine or tryptophan, so a read error is the likely source. This chain connects TRBV11-2 to TRBJ2-5; D may be TRBD1 (5 bases). V lost 3 bases to trimming and J lost 5 bases, with 13 bases between them. The germline V gene has CDR1 SGHAT and CDR2 FQNNGV. The CDR3 runs to 14 residues. Here the CDR3 DNA reads TGTGCCAGCAGCTTGCGGCAGGGTATGGAGACCCAGTACCTC. It specifies CASSLRQGMETQYL.

This clonotype was picked up many times. The rearrangement joins TRBV6-5 to TRBJ1-1; D ambiguous. This CDR3 contains 13 residues. Germline-derived CDR1 and CDR2 are MNHEY and SVGAGI. Deletions cut 6 bases from V and 1 base from J, with 9 bases between. CDR3 DNA: TGTGCCAGCAGCCCCCAGGCGAACACTGAAGCTTTCTTT. Translating gives CASSPQANTEAFF.

There are many counts of this clonotype. The CDR3 DNA sequence: TGCAGCGTTCGGGGGGGGCTATCGGATACGCAGTATTTT. Encoded protein: CSVRGGLSDTQYF. This rearrangement joins TRBV29-1 to TRBJ2-3; 8 nucleotides match TRBD2. V lost 5 bases to trimming and J lost 6 bases; unmatched junction nucleotides: 7. This CDR3 comprises 13 residues. Germline V gene data show CDR1 as SQVTM and CDR2 as ANQGSEA.

Many counts were recorded for this clonotype. The genes are TRBV12-3 or TRBV12-4 and TRBJ1-6, with D possibly being TRBD1 (6 bases). Deletions cut 7 bases from V and 10 bases from J, with 17 bases between. CDR3 length equals 14 residues. The CDR3 sequence is CASTSLGGQSPLHF. The CDR3, as DNA: TGTGCCAGCACCTCCCTGGGGGGGCAATCACCCCTCCACTTT.

The table lists this clonotype with many counts. The chain carries TRBV30 and TRBJ2-4; D remains ambiguous. The CDR3 is 11 residues long. Germline V gives CDR1 GTSNPN, CDR2 SVGIG (reference sequence). Trimming shortened V by 3 bases and J by 8 bases, and 8 bases separated the two germline ends. The CDR3 loop reads CAWSDLDIQYF. The DNA of the CDR3 is TGTGCCTGGAGCGACCTAGACATTCAGTACTTC.

This clonotype was recorded a few times. CDR3 residues: CASSARDRARGNTGELFF. The DNA for the CDR3 is TGTGCCAGCAGCGCTAGGGACAGGGCTCGGGGAAACACCGGGGAGCTGTTTTTT. The gene calls are TRBV28 and TRBJ2-2; 9 bases agree with TRBD1. The CDR3 has 18 amino acids. V lost 6 bases, J lost 2 bases, and 13 bases stayed unmatched. Germline V CDR1 and CDR2: MDHEN, SYDVKM.

This clonotype has a count of ten or more. The chain links TRBV7-9 to TRBJ1-6, with TRBD1 as a possible D gene (5 bases). The CDR3 covers 16 residues. V lost 4 bases and J 10 bases, leaving 20 bases between the germline ends. The germline V gene encodes CDR1 SEHNR and CDR2 FQNEAQ (reference sequence). CDR3 region: CASSSTSGGMGSPLHF. The CDR3 region has the DNA TGTGCCAGCAGCTCAACCTCTGGGGGAATGGGGTCACCCCTCCACTTT.

This clonotype was counted at least ten times. V is TRBV5-1 and J is TRBJ2-7, with D maybe TRBD2 (5 bases). The CDR3 contains 15 residues. Germline V gene lookup returns CDR1 SGHRS and CDR2 YFSETQ. Trimming stripped 6 bases from V and 5 bases from J, with 21 bases between. This CDR3 is CASTLDPGSFNEQYF. Written as DNA, the CDR3 is TGCGCCAGCACCCTGGATCCGGGGAGCTTCAACGAGCAGTACTTC.

This clonotype was found many times. The chain links TRBV12-3 or TRBV12-4 to TRBJ1-2; D may be TRBD1 (5 bases). This CDR3 spans 11 amino acids. V lost 4 bases and J lost 8, with 8 bases in between. The DNA for the CDR3 is TGTGCCAGCAGTTCGGGGGGGGGCTACACCTTC. Protein sequence: CASSSGGGYTF.

The chain combines TRBV12-3 or TRBV12-4 with TRBJ2-3, with D perhaps being TRBD1 or TRBD2 (7 bases each). Deletions cut 6 bases from V and 2 bases from J, with 18 bases between. CDR3 length: 16 residues. The CDR3 nucleotides read TGTGCCAGCAGCCCAACCCAGGGGGGGGCCACAGATACGCAGTATTTT. It encodes CASSPTQGGATDTQYF.

This clonotype was counted many times. V is TRBV5-1 and J is TRBJ1-1; 8 nucleotides match TRBD1. The CDR3 sequence is 15 residues long. Germline V gives CDR1 SGHRS, CDR2 YFSETQ. V lost 4 bases and J lost 6; bases outside the gene matches: 11. In nucleotides, the CDR3 is TGCGCCAGCAGCAGGGGGACAGGTGGTGACGCTGAAGCTTTCTTT. Protein: CASSRGTGGDAEAFF.

This clonotype appeared many times. The genes are TRBV28 and TRBJ2-3, with 10 bases matching TRBD2. This CDR3 contains 15 residues. Unmatched junction bases numbered 6, after V lost 5 bases and J lost 4 bases. The germline gives CDR1 MDHEN, CDR2 SYDVKM. CDR3: CASSLAGDRSDTQYF. The CDR3 DNA sequence: TGTGCCAGCAGTCTAGCGGGGGATCGGTCAGATACGCAGTATTTT.

This clonotype came up many times. This chain links TRBV7-2 with TRBJ2-1, with 9 bases identical to TRBD2. Germline assignment: CDR1 SGHTA and CDR2 FQGNSA. Trimming cost V 1 base and J 4 bases; bases outside gene matches: 5. The length of the CDR3 is 16 residues. The CDR3 loop reads CASSLVRGGQYNEQFF. The CDR3 DNA reads as TGTGCCAGCAGCTTAGTGCGGGGGGGCCAATACAATGAGCAGTTCTTC. Based on the CDR3 plus reference TRBV7-2 and TRBJ2-1, the full variable domain is GAGVSQSPSNKVTEKGKDVELRCDPISGHTALYWYRQSLGQGLEFLIYFQGNSAPDKSGLPSDRFSAERTGGSVSTLTIQRTQQEDSAVYLCASSLVRGGQYNEQFFGPGTRLTVL.

This clonotype was seen only a few times. The CDR3 bases are TGTGCCAGCAGTCACCCGCGGGGGTTGAATTCACCCCTCCACTTT. Translation: CASSHPRGLNSPLHF. The chain recombines TRBV27 with TRBJ1-6; tentative D call: TRBD1 (5 bases). The V gene's germline CDR1 is MNHEY and CDR2 SMNVEV (reference sequence). Between the trimmed V and J ends, which lost 5 bases and 7 bases, there was a span of 15 bases. The CDR3 is 15 amino acids.

This clonotype was found many times. The chain recombines TRBV10-3 with TRBJ2-3; 11 nucleotides line up with TRBD2. The J segment lost 3 bases and the V segment lost 6 bases, leaving 5 bases of the junction unmatched. Germline CDR1 and CDR2: ENHRY and SYGVKD. CDR3 length: 15 residues. The DNA of the CDR3 is TGTGCCATCAGGGTTAGCGGGGGGGATACAGATACGCAGTATTTT. It encodes CAIRVSGGDTDTQYF.

This clonotype occurred many times. The gene calls are TRBV7-2 and TRBJ2-1; 11 bases are shared with TRBD2. The germline V gene has CDR1 SGHTA and CDR2 FQGNSA. The CDR3 has 15 residues. Germline trimming cut 5 bases from V and 7 bases from J; bases unmatched to any gene: 7. This CDR3 is CASSARLAGRNEQFF. The CDR3 DNA reads TGTGCCAGCAGCGCGCGACTAGCGGGGAGGAATGAGCAGTTCTTC.

In its sample, this clonotype was seen many times. This chain uses TRBV4-3 with TRBJ2-7; possible D gene TRBD1, 5 bases. Germline V gene sequence: CDR1 LGHNA, CDR2 YSLEER. This CDR3 region has 16 residues. The V end was cut by 0 bases, the J end by 0 bases, with 12 bases between. CDR3 DNA: TGCGCCAGCAGCCAAGATAGCAGACAGAACTCCTACGAGCAGTACTTC. Its translation: CASSQDSRQNSYEQYF.

In this sample, this clonotype turned up many times. This chain joins TRBV6-1 and TRBJ2-7; D is perhaps TRBD1 (6 bases). CDR3 length equals 13 residues. The germline gives CDR1 MNHNS, CDR2 SASEGT. Trimming removed 3 bases from V and 3 bases from J, with 9 bases in between. CDR3 region: CASSETGIYEQYF. The CDR3 DNA sequence: TGTGCCAGCAGTGAGACAGGAATCTACGAGCAGTACTTC.

This clonotype was recorded many times. The genes are TRBV29-1 and TRBJ1-4; the D gene is possibly TRBD1 (6 bases). Germline V gene lookup returns CDR1 SQVTM and CDR2 ANQGSEA. Trimming left V 7 bases short and J 0 bases short, with 15 bases between. CDR3 size: 15 residues. CDR3 sequence reads: CSASTDSATNEKLFF. Written as DNA, the CDR3 is TGCAGCGCCTCTACGGACAGCGCAACTAATGAAAAACTGTTTTTT.

Notes on this clonotype: A much larger clone lies a single base off, so this may be a read error. V gene TRBV12-3 or TRBV12-4 combines with J gene TRBJ2-3; 8 bases fit TRBD2. This CDR3 comprises 14 residues. The CDR3 spells CAGSVSGATDTQYF. The CDR3 DNA reads as TGTGCCGGCAGTGTTAGCGGGGCCACAGATACGCAGTATTTT.